The 11 T cell receptor beta chains below were found in one sample sequenced in a study of cytomegalovirus exposure and HLA in healthy donors (dated 2017 in TCRdb). Libraries were built with the immunoSEQ multiplex PCR assay. For the multiplex PCR, a mixture combining 60 forward primers for TCR Vbeta segments and 13 reverse primers for TCR Jbeta segments was used. TCRdb obtained this table from immuneACCESS and retained in-frame rearrangements with V and J assigned. These tables miss some clones; where compared with another copy, unresolved V genes account for less than half of the shortfall, and the remainder is unexplained. Across this sample there are around 140,000 clones, with roughly 80% seen only once. Of the sample, about 3.5% falls within the top ten clones. The sequenced material came from PBMCs. The receptors were sampled from a man aged 35 to 55 in good health and CMV-seronegative.

This chain connects TRBV15 to TRBJ2-5; D is perhaps TRBD1 (6 bases). The DNA end favors TRBJ2-7, so the J call may be wrong. There are 16 residues in the CDR3. From germline, CDR1 is LNHNV and CDR2 YYDKDF (reference sequence). The CDR3 spells CATSRDHGQSSYEQYF. CDR3 DNA sequence: TGTGCCACCAGCAGAGATCATGGACAGTCCTCCTACGAGCAGTACTTC.

The rearrangement links TRBV4-1 to TRBJ1-6, with D perhaps TRBD1 (5 bases). V was clipped by 3 bases and J by 7 bases, with 13 bases between them. CDR3 length: 15 residues. Germline values: CDR1 MGHRA, CDR2 YSYEKL. The CDR3: CASSQGGDWNSPLHF. The CDR3 bases are TGCGCCAGCAGCCAGGGGGGGGACTGGAATTCACCCCTCCACTTT.

The J gene is TRBJ1-5, the V gene TRBV5-4; 9 positions match TRBD1. The ends lost 0 bases at V and 5 bases at J; junction bases unmatched: 9. Germline loops: CDR1 SGHNT, CDR2 YYREEE (reference sequence). This CDR3 is built from 17 residues. CDR3 bases: TGTGCCAGCAGCTTGGGTCCTACAGGGGGCGGGGATCAGCCCCAGCATTTT. Translation: CASSLGPTGGGDQPQHF.

This chain links TRBV4-3 with TRBJ1-1; a weak D match, TRBD1 (5 bases). The CDR3 covers 14 residues. V gave up 4 bases and J gave up 7 bases, with 16 bases separating them. Germline V gene lookup returns CDR1 LGHNA and CDR2 YSLEER. For the CDR3, the DNA is TGCGCCAGCAGCCTCGAGAGACAGACAATTGAAGCTTTCTTT. Residues: CASSLERQTIEAFF.

The chain joins TRBV7-2 to TRBJ1-2; D unresolved. The germline V gene has CDR1 SGHTA and CDR2 FQGNSA. Trimming cost V 5 bases and J 1 base, with 5 bases left between them. The CDR3 spans 12 residues. In DNA, the CDR3 is TGTGCCAGCAGCCAGATTAACTATGGCTACACCTTC. Translating it yields CASSQINYGYTF.

This clone was seen a few times. The CDR3 is CASSQDRDLRIYEQYF. CDR3 nucleotide sequence: TGCGCCAGCAGCCAAGATAGGGACTTAAGGATCTACGAGCAGTACTTC. The chain carries TRBV4-3 and TRBJ2-7; D is possibly TRBD2 (6 bases). The CDR3 consists of 16 residues. V lost 0 bases and J lost 3, with 15 bases in between. CDR1 is LGHNA and CDR2 is YSLEER in the germline V gene.

The CDR3 reads CASSSPPVSYNEQFF. The CDR3 DNA is TGTGCCAGCTCATCTCCGCCAGTCTCCTACAATGAGCAGTTCTTC. The chain carries TRBV18 and TRBJ2-1; D is uncertain. The germline V and J ends were trimmed by 5 bases and 0 bases, with 11 bases remaining between them. This CDR3 has 15 amino acids. CDR1 KGHSH and CDR2 LQKENI come from the germline V gene.

This clone has a handful of counts. CDR3: CASSLRQGSGNTIYF. The CDR3 nucleotides are TGTGCCAGCAGCTTACGGCAGGGCTCTGGAAACACCATATATTTT. V is TRBV7-6 and J is TRBJ1-3, with a possible D match to TRBD1 (5 bases). CDR1 and CDR2 from the germline V gene are SGHVS and FNYEAQ. The CDR3 covers 15 residues. The V end was cut by 2 bases, the J end by 0 bases, with 8 bases between. The full variable domain, in which reference TRBV7-6 and TRBJ1-3 provide the parts outside the CDR3, is GAGVSQSPRYKVTKRGQDVALRCDPISGHVSLYWYRQALGQGPEFLTYFNYEAQQDKSGLPNDRFSAERPEGSISTLTIQRTEQRDSAMYRCASSLRQGSGNTIYFGEGSWLTVV.

CDR3 sequence (DNA): TGTGCCAGCAGCACCGGGCTAGCGGCGACCCAGTACTTC. The encoded protein is CASSTGLAATQYF. The genes are TRBV9 and TRBJ2-5; the match to TRBD2 covers 7 bases. Per germline, CDR1 SGDLS and CDR2 YYNGEE. This CDR3 spans 13 amino acids. The V gene end was trimmed by 4 bases and the J gene end by 7 bases; junction bases not matched to a gene: 7.

J is TRBJ2-2 and V is TRBV7-2; a weak D match, TRBD1 (6 bases). V lost 5 bases and J lost 4, with 14 bases in between. This CDR3 is built from 15 residues. Germline V gene data show CDR1 as SGHTA and CDR2 as FQGNSA. The CDR3 spells CASSPRTASTGELFF. The CDR3 region has the DNA TGTGCCAGCAGCCCCCGGACAGCCTCCACCGGGGAGCTGTTTTTT.

This chain links TRBV6-5 with TRBJ1-3; TRBD1 matches at 8 bases. CDR1 is MNHEY, CDR2 SVGAGI, per germline. This CDR3 is built from 15 residues. J gave up 4 bases and V 7 bases, and 9 bases lay outside the gene matches. CDR3 nucleotide sequence: TGTGCCAGCACCATGACAGGGGTAGGAGGAAACACCATATATTTT. As protein: CASTMTGVGGNTIYF.